Only a few counts were recorded for the clone carrying this T cell receptor (beta chain). What it binds is unknown. This entry is derived from a study of T cell repertoires in aging, cancer and after chemotherapy. Rearranged V-D-J TRB sequences were amplified with a mixed TRB-A/B primer pool. TCRdb reanalysed the multiplex PCR reads using MiXCR and keeps one entry per CDR3 protein. The sample has 5,000 to 6,000 distinct CDR3 sequences, roughly 30% seen once. The template was genomic DNA from peripheral blood, not RNA. Study-wide findings and caveats: Median generation probability rose over the chemotherapy interval in each cancer cohort, suggesting rebound thymic output.

J gave up 4 bases and V 5 bases, and 7 bases lay outside the gene matches. This CDR3 comprises 16 residues. Germline CDR1 is MNHEY and CDR2 is SVGEGT. Sequencing was carried out using blood. The rearrangement joins TRBV6-2 or TRBV6-3 to TRBJ2-1; 11 bases match TRBD2. This clonotype was sampled from a human donor in good health. The CDR3 nucleotides are TGTGCCAGCAGTCCCCAGACTAGCGGGAAATACAATGAGCAGTTCTTC. It translates to CASSPQTSGKYNEQFF.